The clone carrying this T cell receptor beta chain appeared many times. What it binds is not known. Trimming took off 6 bases at V and 0 bases at J, with 14 bases between the two ends. Germline V gene sequence: CDR1 SGHAT, CDR2 FQNNGV. This CDR3 is built from 15 residues. Amplified regions were TCR beta CDR3 sequences from RNA transcripts. First-round RT-PCR of the TCR CDR3 relied on the HTBI primer set. One entry per CDR3 protein results from TCRdb running MiXCR on the multiplex PCR reads. The table shows 400,000 or so distinct CDR3 sequences, with 12% to 15% occurring only once. The data stem from a study of T cells in Graves' hyperthyroidism and ophthalmopathy. Findings of the study overall: Stable hyperthyroidism was told apart from ophthalmopathy by a model built on 13 V-J features. The model forecast ophthalmopathy, anticipating it by a median roughly 6.3 months before onset.

The TCR sequence derives from a woman aged 55 to 70 with Graves' ophthalmopathy. Sequencing used blood. The V call is TRBV11-2, the J call TRBJ2-5; no definite D call. CDR3 sequence: CASSLRSGHQETQYF. In nucleotides, the CDR3 is TGTGCCAGCAGTTTAAGATCGGGCCACCAAGAGACCCAGTACTTC.